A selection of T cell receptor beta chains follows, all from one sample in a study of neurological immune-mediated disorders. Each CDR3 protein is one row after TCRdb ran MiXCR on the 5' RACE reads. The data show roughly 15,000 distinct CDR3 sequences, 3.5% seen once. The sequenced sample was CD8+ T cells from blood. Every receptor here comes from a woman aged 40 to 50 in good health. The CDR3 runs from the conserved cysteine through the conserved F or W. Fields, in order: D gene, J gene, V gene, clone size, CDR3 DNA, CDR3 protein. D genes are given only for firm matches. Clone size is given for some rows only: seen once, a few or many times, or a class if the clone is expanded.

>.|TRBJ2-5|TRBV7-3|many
TGTGCCAGCAGCTTATCGGCAGGGAAGTTAGAGACCCAGTACTTC
CASSLSAGKLETQYF
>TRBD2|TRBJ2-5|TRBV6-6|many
TGTGCCAGCAGTTTTTTACGGCTAGCGGGAGGGAGGTACCAAGAGACCCAGTACTTC
CASSFLRLAGGRYQETQYF
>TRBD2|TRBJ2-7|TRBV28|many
TGTGCCAGCAATCCCCCCTGGACTAGCGGGAAGTCACTCCAAACGTACGAGCAGTACTTC
CASNPPWTSGKSLQTYEQYF
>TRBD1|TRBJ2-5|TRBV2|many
TGTGCCAGCAGTGGTACAGGGGCAGGGGAGACCCAGTACTTC
CASSGTGAGETQYF
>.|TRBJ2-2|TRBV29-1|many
TGCAGCGTTGAAGAGGGGAACACCCAGGAGCTGTTTTTT
CSVEEGNTQELFF
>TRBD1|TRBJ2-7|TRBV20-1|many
TGCAGTGCTAGAGATCGTGAGGGGGCCCACGAGCAGTACTTC
CSARDREGAHEQYF
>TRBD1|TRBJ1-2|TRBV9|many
TGTGCCAGCAGCTCACCAATTAGGGACAGGGAGCCTAACTATGGCTACACCTTC
CASSSPIRDREPNYGYTF
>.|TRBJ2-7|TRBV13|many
TGTGCCAGCAGCCCCCGGGGTCGGTACGAGCAGTACTTC
CASSPRGRYEQYF
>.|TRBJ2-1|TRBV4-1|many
TGCGCCAGCAGCACCGAAATACGTGGTGAGCAGTTCTTC
CASSTEIRGEQFF
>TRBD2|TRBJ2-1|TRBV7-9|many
TGTGCCAGCAGCCCGCGGCAGCGGGAGTTGGATGAGCAGTTCTTC
CASSPRQRELDEQFF
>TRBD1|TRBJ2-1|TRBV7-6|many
TGTGCCAGCAGCCCCGGGACAGCAAATTACAATGAGCAGTTCTTC
CASSPGTANYNEQFF
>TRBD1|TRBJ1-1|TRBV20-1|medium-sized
TGCAGTGCGACGAAGGACAGGGGGAACACTGAAGCTTTCTTT
CSATKDRGNTEAFF
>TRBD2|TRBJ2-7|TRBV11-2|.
TGTGCCAGCAGCCCTAGCGGGAGGCCGGGCGAGCAGTACTTC
CASSPSGRPGEQYF
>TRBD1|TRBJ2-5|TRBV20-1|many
TGCAGTGCTAGAGATCCCGGACAGGGCGGTGAGACCCAGTACTTC
CSARDPGQGGETQYF
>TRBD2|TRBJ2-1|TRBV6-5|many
TGTGCCAGCAGTTTTAGGACTAGCCCCCTCAATGAGCAGTTCTTC
CASSFRTSPLNEQFF
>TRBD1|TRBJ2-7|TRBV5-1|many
TGCGCCAGCAGCTTGGAAGGACAGGGCGACGAGCAGTACTTC
CASSLEGQGDEQYF
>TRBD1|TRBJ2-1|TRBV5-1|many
TGCGCCAGCAGCCCCGGGACAGGGACATACAATGAGCAGTTCTTC
CASSPGTGTYNEQFF
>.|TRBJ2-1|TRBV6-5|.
TGTGCCAGCACCCGGGAAGGTTCCAATGAGCAGTTCTTC
CASTREGSNEQFF
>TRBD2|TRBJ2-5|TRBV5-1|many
TGCGCCAGCAGCCCGACCCGAGCGGGAGGGCCAGCGGCCCAGTACTTC
CASSPTRAGGPAAQYF
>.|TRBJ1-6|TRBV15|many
TGTGCCACCAGCAGAGATTTGGGTGGTTCACCCCTCCACTTT
CATSRDLGGSPLHF
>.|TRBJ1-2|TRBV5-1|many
TGCGCCAGCAGCTTGACCCCCGACGGCGAATACTATGGCTACACCTTC
CASSLTPDGEYYGYTF
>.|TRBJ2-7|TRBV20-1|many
TGCAGTGCTAGACCTATCGCAAGCCCTATTTACGAGCAGTACTTC
CSARPIASPIYEQYF
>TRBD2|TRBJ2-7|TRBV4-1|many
TGCGCCAGCAGCCAAGCGGTCGGGGGGTTCGACGAGCAGTACTTC
CASSQAVGGFDEQYF
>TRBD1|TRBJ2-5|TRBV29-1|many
TGCAGCGTGCGGACAGGCAAAGAGACCCAGTACTTC
CSVRTGKETQYF
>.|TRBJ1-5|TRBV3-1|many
TGTGCCAGCAGCCAAGTCGTGCATCAGCCCCAGCATTTT
CASSQVVHQPQHF
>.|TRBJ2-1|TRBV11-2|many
TGTGCCAGCTCAGAGGGCTATCTAGCGAGACTAGACCAGTTCTTC
CASSEGYLARLDQFF
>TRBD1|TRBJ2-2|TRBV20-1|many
TGCAGTGCTAGACCACGGGACAGGGGAACCGGGGAGCTGTTTTTT
CSARPRDRGTGELFF
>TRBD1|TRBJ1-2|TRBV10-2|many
TGCGCCAGCAGTCTAAACGACAGGGAAGGCTACACCTTC
CASSLNDREGYTF
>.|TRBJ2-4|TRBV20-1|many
TGCAGTGCTAGAGATCCCTCGAACCCGAAGGGCAAAAACATTCAGTACTTC
CSARDPSNPKGKNIQYF
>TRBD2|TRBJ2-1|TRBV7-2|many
TGTGCCAGCAGCCCTAAAGGGCGGGAGGGGTACAATGAGCAGTTCTTC
CASSPKGREGYNEQFF
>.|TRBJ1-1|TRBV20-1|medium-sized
TGCAGTGCTAGAGATTGGCAGACGAACACTGAAGCTTTCTTT
CSARDWQTNTEAFF
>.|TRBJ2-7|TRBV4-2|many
TGTGCCAGCAGCCAAGAAACCGGAGACACCTCCTACGAGCAGTACTTC
CASSQETGDTSYEQYF
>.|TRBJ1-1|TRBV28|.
TGTGCCAGCAGTCCCCCATTGGAGAACACTGAAGCTTTCTTT
CASSPPLENTEAFF
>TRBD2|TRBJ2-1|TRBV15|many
TGTGCCACCAGCAGGGGGGCCCCCAGCGGGAGCTCCTACAATGAGCAGTTCTTC
CATSRGAPSGSSYNEQFF
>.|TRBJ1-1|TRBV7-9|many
TGTGCCAGCAGCCTGGGGGGGGGTTTTAACACTGAAGCTTTCTTT
CASSLGGGFNTEAFF
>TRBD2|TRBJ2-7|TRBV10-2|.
TGCGCCAGCTGCCCGAACGTAAGGTTAGCGGGAGGCCCCTACGAGCAGTACTTC
CASCPNVRLAGGPYEQYF
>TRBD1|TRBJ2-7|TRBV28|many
TGTGCCAGCAGATCCGACAGGGGGCCTTACGAGCAGTACTTC
CASRSDRGPYEQYF
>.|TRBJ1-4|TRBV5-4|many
TGTGCCAGCAGCGATGCTAACACAGCAACTAATGAAAAACTGTTTTTT
CASSDANTATNEKLFF
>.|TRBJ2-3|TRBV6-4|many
TGTGCCAGCAGTGACACAGGCACAGATACGCAGTATTTT
CASSDTGTDTQYF
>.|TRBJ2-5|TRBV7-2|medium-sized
TGTGCCAGCTTCGTCGTGGGCCTCCGCGGAAAGACCCAGTACTTC
CASFVVGLRGKTQYF
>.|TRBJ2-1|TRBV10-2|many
TGCGCCAGCAGTGAGGGGCGGGGACCATACAATGAGCAGTTCTTC
CASSEGRGPYNEQFF
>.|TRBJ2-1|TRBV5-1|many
TGCGCCAGCAGCCTGTCCCCCCGACTAGTTTATGAGCAGTTCTTC
CASSLSPRLVYEQFF
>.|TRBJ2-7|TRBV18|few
TGTGCCAGCTCCACGCAGTACGGGGACGAGCAGTACTTC
CASSTQYGDEQYF
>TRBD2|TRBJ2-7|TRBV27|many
TGTGCCAGCAGTTCCCTCAGTAGCGGGGGCGACTACGAGCAGTACTTC
CASSSLSSGGDYEQYF
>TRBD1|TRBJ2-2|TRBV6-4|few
TGTGCCAGCAGTGGGACAGGGGGCACCGGGGAGCTGTTTTTT
CASSGTGGTGELFF
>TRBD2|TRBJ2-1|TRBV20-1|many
TGCAGTGCTAGAGGACAGGGGATGGGTCATAGCGGGGGGTGGGAGCAGTTCTTC
CSARGQGMGHSGGWEQFF
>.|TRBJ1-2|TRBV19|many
TGTGCCAGTAGTATAGACGGCCACGGCGTGCTCGTAGGCTACACCTTC
CASSIDGHGVLVGYTF
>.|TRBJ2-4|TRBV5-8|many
TGTGCCAGCAGTTACCGGGACCGTCTAGCCAAAAACATTCAGTACTTC
CASSYRDRLAKNIQYF
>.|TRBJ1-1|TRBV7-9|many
TGTGCCAGCAGCTCGGGGGCAGGGAAGAACACTGAAGCTTTCTTT
CASSSGAGKNTEAFF
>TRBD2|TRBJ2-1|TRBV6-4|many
TGTGCCAGCAGTCTAGTCAGCGGGAGTGAAAATGAGCAGTTCTTC
CASSLVSGSENEQFF
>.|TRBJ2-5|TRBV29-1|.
TGCAGCGTTATAATTGTTGGGGGCGGGGAGACCCAGTACTTC
CSVIIVGGGETQYF
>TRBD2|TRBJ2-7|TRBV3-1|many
TGTGCCAGCAGTCACGGGGCTAGCGGCTACGAGCAGTACTTC
CASSHGASGYEQYF
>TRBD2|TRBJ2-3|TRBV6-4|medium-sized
TGTGCCAGCAGTCTAGCGGGAGACACAGATACGCAGTATTTT
CASSLAGDTDTQYF